This TCR beta chain was identified in a study of T cell responses to AZD1222 COVID-19 vaccine. Study-wide background: Pooling of second doses given at about 4 or about 12 weeks was done. Broader study findings: Donors skewed white British and female; clonal diversity was possibly underestimated. Every sample of the repertoires postdated the peak T cell response. CD4 TCRs covered the whole spike, strongest at regions 160-218 and 743-854.

Only one count was recorded for this clone. Antigen specificity is unknown. Sequencing was performed with immunoSEQ multiplex PCR; in TCRdb, only in-frame clones are kept and a portion is missing. The sample includes some 97,000 clones, 87% of them seen just once. Trimming removed 6 bases at V and 5 bases at J, with 20 bases between. From germline, CDR1 is MNHEY and CDR2 SVGAGI. The CDR3 spans 15 residues. The receptor was isolated from an adult in good health. The V gene is TRBV6-5, the J gene TRBJ2-7; weak D call: TRBD1 (6 bases). This sample comprised peripheral blood, obtained on day 0 of AZD1222 vaccination. The CDR3 bases are TGTGCCAGCAGCAAACCCCAGGGGAGTGCGCACGAGCAGTACTTC. This codes for CASSKPQGSAHEQYF.